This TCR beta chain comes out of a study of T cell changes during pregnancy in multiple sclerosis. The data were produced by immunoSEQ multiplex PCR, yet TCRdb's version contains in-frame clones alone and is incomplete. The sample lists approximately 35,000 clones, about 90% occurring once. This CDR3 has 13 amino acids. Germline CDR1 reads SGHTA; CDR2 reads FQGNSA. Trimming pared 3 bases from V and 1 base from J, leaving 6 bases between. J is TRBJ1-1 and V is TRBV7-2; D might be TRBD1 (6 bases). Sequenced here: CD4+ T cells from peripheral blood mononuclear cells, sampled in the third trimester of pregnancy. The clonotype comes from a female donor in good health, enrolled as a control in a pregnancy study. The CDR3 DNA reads TGTGCCAGCAGCTTGGACAGGAACACTGAAGCTTTCTTT. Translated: CASSLDRNTEAFF. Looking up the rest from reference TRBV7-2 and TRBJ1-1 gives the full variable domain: GAGVSQSPSNKVTEKGKDVELRCDPISGHTALYWYRQSLGQGLEFLIYFQGNSAPDKSGLPSDRFSAERTGGSVSTLTIQRTQQEDSAVYLCASSLDRNTEAFFGQGTRLTVV.